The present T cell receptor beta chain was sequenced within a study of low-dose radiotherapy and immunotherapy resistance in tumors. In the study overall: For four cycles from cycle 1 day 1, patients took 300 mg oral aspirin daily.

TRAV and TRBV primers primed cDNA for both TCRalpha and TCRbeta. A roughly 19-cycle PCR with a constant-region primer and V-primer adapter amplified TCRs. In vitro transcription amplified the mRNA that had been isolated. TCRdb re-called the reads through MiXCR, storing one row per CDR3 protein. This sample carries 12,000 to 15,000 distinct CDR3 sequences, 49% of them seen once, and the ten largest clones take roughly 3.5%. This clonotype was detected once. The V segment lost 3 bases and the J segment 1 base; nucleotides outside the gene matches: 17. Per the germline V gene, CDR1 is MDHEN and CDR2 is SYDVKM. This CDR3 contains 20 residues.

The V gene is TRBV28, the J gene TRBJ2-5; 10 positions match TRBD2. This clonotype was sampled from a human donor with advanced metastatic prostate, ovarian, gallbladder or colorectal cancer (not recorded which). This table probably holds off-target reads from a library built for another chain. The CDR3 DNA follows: TGTGCCAGCAGTTTTCCTTCTAGCGGGAGAAGGGCCCCTCTCCAAGAGACCCAGTACTTC. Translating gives CASSFPSSGRRAPLQETQYF.